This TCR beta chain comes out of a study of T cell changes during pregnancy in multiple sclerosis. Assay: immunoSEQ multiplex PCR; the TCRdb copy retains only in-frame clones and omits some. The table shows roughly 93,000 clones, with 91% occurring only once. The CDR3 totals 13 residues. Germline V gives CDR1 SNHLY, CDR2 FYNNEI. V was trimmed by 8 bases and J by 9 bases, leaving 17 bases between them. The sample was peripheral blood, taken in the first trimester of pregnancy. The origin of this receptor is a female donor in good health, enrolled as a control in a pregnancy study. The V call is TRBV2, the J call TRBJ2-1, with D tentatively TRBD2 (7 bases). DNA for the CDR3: TGTGCCAGCGGGGGGGCCTACGTATCTGAGCAGTTCTTC. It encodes CASGGAYVSEQFF.